The rows below give T cell receptor beta chains drawn from one sample of a study of vaccination and CD4 T cells after COVID-19. A single record per CDR3 protein comes from TCRdb applying MiXCR to the PCR reads. The sample yields fewer than 8,500 distinct CDR3 sequences, about half seen once. Which antigens these TCRs recognize remains unknown. Sequenced: CD4+ T cells from blood, cultured in vitro. All receptors come from a human donor in good health. CDR3s include the opening cysteine and the closing phenylalanine or tryptophan. The D gene is left open where the match is weak. Clone size is not always given. Where it is, it says once, few, many or a class for expanded clones.

D	V	J	size	DNA	CDR3
NA	TRBV30	TRBJ1-5	NA	TGTGCCTGGAGTGTTACCGGCAATCAGCCCCAGCATTTT	CAWSVTGNQPQHF
TRBD1	TRBV7-9	TRBJ1-2	few	TGTGCCAGCAGCTCTCGGACAGGTCAGAGGGGCTACACCTTC	CASSSRTGQRGYTF
NA	TRBV7-8	TRBJ2-1	NA	TGTGCCAGCAGCTTCGGACCGGGAAATGAGCAGTTCTTC	CASSFGPGNEQFF
TRBD1	TRBV14	TRBJ1-1	NA	TGTGCCAGCAGCCGTTGGGGACAGGGCACTGAAGCTTTCTTT	CASSRWGQGTEAFF
TRBD1	TRBV6-1	TRBJ1-5	NA	TGTGCCAGCGTGGACAGGGGAAACGATCAGCCCCAGCATTTT	CASVDRGNDQPQHF
NA	TRBV6-2/TRBV6-3	TRBJ1-2	NA	TGTGCCAGCAGTTCTTCCGGGGTGCGCTACACCTTC	CASSSSGVRYTF
TRBD1	TRBV30	TRBJ1-1	NA	TGTGCCTGGACCTTACCGGGACAGGAAGCTTTCTTT	CAWTLPGQEAFF
TRBD2	TRBV7-9	TRBJ2-1	NA	TGTGCCAGCAGCAGCGGGACTAGCGGGGGGAATGAGCAGTTCTTC	CASSSGTSGGNEQFF
NA	TRBV6-1	TRBJ2-3	NA	TGTGCCAGCAGGGCGGACAGTCCAGATACGCAGTATTTT	CASRADSPDTQYF
NA	TRBV20-1	TRBJ1-2	NA	TGCAGTGCTACTCCCGGGGGCTACACCTTC	CSATPGGYTF
NA	TRBV15	TRBJ2-2	NA	TGTGCCACCAGCTTTATCCCAGGGCAAGGAAACACCGGGGAGCTGTTTTTT	CATSFIPGQGNTGELFF
NA	TRBV6-1	TRBJ1-2	NA	TGTGCCAGCACCCCGGGGACCCCACGAGGCTACACCTTC	CASTPGTPRGYTF
NA	TRBV19	TRBJ1-5	few	TGTGCCACCACCAATAGCGGAGGGAGGGCAAATCAGCCCCAGCATTTT	CATTNSGGRANQPQHF
TRBD1	TRBV6-5	TRBJ1-5	few	TGTGCCAGCAGTTCCCTCCCCGGGACAGGCAATCAGCCCCAGCATTTT	CASSSLPGTGNQPQHF
NA	TRBV12-3/TRBV12-4	TRBJ1-5	few	TGTGCCAGCAGTTTGAACAACCTGAATCAGCCCCAGCATTTT	CASSLNNLNQPQHF
NA	TRBV7-9	TRBJ1-5	few	TGTGCCAGCAGCTGGGGTGCGGGCAATCAGCCCCAGCATTTT	CASSWGAGNQPQHF
TRBD1	TRBV6-1	TRBJ2-1	NA	TGTGCCAGCACCAGGGGGCCCTTGAATGAGCAGTTCTTC	CASTRGPLNEQFF
NA	TRBV10-1	TRBJ1-1	few	TGCGCCAGCAGTCCACGATCGGGAACTGAAGCTTTCTTT	CASSPRSGTEAFF
TRBD1	TRBV7-3	TRBJ1-1	NA	TGTGCCAGCAGCCAACAGGGGGACACTGAAGCTTTCTTT	CASSQQGDTEAFF
NA	TRBV18	TRBJ1-5	NA	TGTGCCAGCTCACCTCCGATAGGTAGCAATCAGCCCCAGCATTTT	CASSPPIGSNQPQHF
TRBD2	TRBV20-1	TRBJ2-3	few	TGCAGTGCTAGAGAGGTAGCGGGGGGGAGGACAGATACGCAGTATTTT	CSAREVAGGRTDTQYF
NA	TRBV10-2	TRBJ2-3	few	TGCGCCAGCAGTAATCGGGACCCCGGAGATACGCAGTATTTT	CASSNRDPGDTQYF
NA	TRBV24-1	TRBJ1-5	few	TGTGCCACCAGTGCAGGGTCTAGCAATCAGCCCCAGCATTTT	CATSAGSSNQPQHF
NA	TRBV7-6	TRBJ1-2	few	TGTGCCAGCAGCCCAGAGGGGAACTATGGCTACACCTTC	CASSPEGNYGYTF